One and the same sample provided the 15 T cell receptor beta chains below, sequenced in a study of blood T cell repertoires in COVID-19. Libraries were prepared by immunoSEQ multiplex PCR; TCRdb keeps only in-frame clonotypes and omits some of them. Altogether 35,000 to 45,000 clones are present, 75% to 80% being singletons, with the ten largest covering approximately 7.7%. The specimen sequenced was peripheral blood. These receptors were collected from a man aged 65 to 79 with active or convalescent COVID-19.

This clone was observed a handful of times. V usage is TRBV3-1 (or the pseudogene TRBV3-2) and J usage is TRBJ1-5; no definite D call. The CDR3 has 14 amino acids. CDR1 and CDR2 from the germline V gene are LGHDT and YNNKEL (reference sequence). V was trimmed by 3 bases and J by 3 bases, leaving 9 bases between them. CDR3 bases: TGTGCCAGCAGCCAGGGAGGAGACAATCAGCCCCAGCATTTT. Protein: CASSQGGDNQPQHF.

Only one count was recorded for this clone. The rearrangement joins TRBV6-4 to TRBJ1-5; tentative D call: TRBD1 (5 bases). Looked up from germline, CDR1 is MRHNA and CDR2 is SNTAGT. V was cut by 10 bases and J by 2 bases, with 12 bases left in between. The CDR3 runs 13 residues. This CDR3 is CATSPQGNQPQHF. The CDR3, as DNA: TGTGCCACCTCCCCACAGGGCAATCAGCCCCAGCATTTT.

About this clone itself: A junction end diverges from the germline sequence, so it may reflect a read error. The J gene is TRBJ1-5, the V gene TRBV3-1 (or the pseudogene TRBV3-2), with TRBD1 as a possible D gene (5 bases). Per the germline V gene, CDR1 is LGHDT and CDR2 is YNNKEL (reference sequence). The CDR3 contains 17 residues. As DNA, the CDR3 is TGTGCCAGCAGTCAAGTTCGGCAACAGGTTAGCAATCAGCCCCAGCATTTT. This encodes CASSQVRQQVSNQPQHF.

The genes are TRBV29-1 and TRBJ1-5, with D possibly being TRBD1 (6 bases). The CDR3 totals 11 residues. The V end was cut by 6 bases, the J end by 10 bases, with 13 bases between. Germline loops: CDR1 SQVTM, CDR2 ANQGSEA. The CDR3 loop is CSVGDIHPQHF. The DNA for the CDR3 is TGCAGCGTGGGGGACATCCATCCCCAGCATTTT.

V and J are TRBV24-1 and TRBJ2-6; D might be TRBD1 (5 bases). CDR3 length equals 14 residues. Germline V gives CDR1 KGHDR, CDR2 SFDVKD. With 8 bases removed from V and 1 base from J, the gap between germline ends came to 8 bases. This CDR3 is CATMGRSGANVLTF. The DNA for the CDR3 is TGTGCCACCATGGGGCGATCTGGGGCCAACGTCCTGACTTTC.

V usage is TRBV21-1 and J usage is TRBJ1-3. TRBV21-1 is a known pseudogene. The CDR3 spans 15 residues. The CDR3 region has the DNA TGTGCCAGCAACGATGGAGTCCTCTCTGGAAACACCATATATTTT. Translated, it gives CASNDGVLSGNTIYF.

The chain is built from TRBV7-9 and TRBJ1-2, with a weak D call TRBD1 (5 bases). The V end was cut by 3 bases, the J end by 8 bases, with 7 bases between. This CDR3 comprises 11 residues. The germline V gene has CDR1 SEHNR and CDR2 FQNEAQ (reference sequence). The CDR3 DNA is TGTGCCAGCAGCTTGACAGAAGGCTACACCTTC. Its protein product is CASSLTEGYTF.

This clone was counted between two and nine times. The gene calls are TRBV6-1 and TRBJ1-1; 10 bases line up with TRBD1. The CDR3 length is 18 residues. The V segment lost 2 bases and the J segment 1 base; nucleotides outside the gene matches: 10. Germline CDR1 is MNHNS and CDR2 is SASEGT. The CDR3 here is CASSEYLPGQGWNTEAFF. The DNA of the CDR3 is TGTGCCAGCAGTGAATATCTGCCGGGACAGGGGTGGAACACTGAAGCTTTCTTT.

V is TRBV12-5 and J is TRBJ2-7, with D maybe TRBD2 (5 bases). V was pared by 6 bases and J by 4 bases, with 16 bases between. CDR3 length equals 14 residues. Germline V gives CDR1 LGHNT, CDR2 FRNRAP. The CDR3 sequence: CASGPRRGLYEQYF. CDR3 coding DNA: TGTGCTAGTGGCCCGAGACGGGGATTGTACGAGCAGTACTTC.

This clone was found a few times. The chain couples TRBV5-1 to TRBJ2-1; no clear D. Germline loops: CDR1 SGHRS, CDR2 YFSETQ. The V and J ends lost 0 bases and 7 bases respectively, with 11 bases between them. This CDR3 is 14 amino acids long. The CDR3 region has the DNA TGCGCCAGCAGCTTGGTTAGCTACGGGAATGAGCAGTTCTTC. It specifies CASSLVSYGNEQFF.

V gene TRBV5-4 combines with J gene TRBJ2-7; TRBD1 matches 9 bases. There are 15 residues in the CDR3. Unmatched junction bases numbered 8, after V lost 4 bases and J lost 3 bases. The germline V gene has CDR1 SGHNT and CDR2 YYREEE (reference sequence). CDR3: CASSTTGQGFYEQYF. As DNA, the CDR3 is TGTGCCAGCAGCACAACCGGACAGGGGTTCTACGAGCAGTACTTC.

The chain joins TRBV5-1 to TRBJ1-4; TRBD1 agrees at 7 bases. V shed 5 bases and J 8 bases; nucleotides not matched to a gene: 12. Germline V gene data show CDR1 as SGHRS and CDR2 as YFSETQ. The CDR3 has 15 amino acids. In DNA, the CDR3 is TGCGCCAGCAGTCGAGGGGGCACCCCGGAGGAAAAACTGTTTTTT. Translated, it gives CASSRGGTPEEKLFF.

The V and J genes are TRBV11-3 and TRBJ1-1; no clear D gene. The V gene's germline CDR1 is SGHNT and CDR2 YENEEA. The CDR3 totals 15 residues. V was pared by 3 bases and J by 13 bases, with 24 bases between. As DNA, the CDR3 is TGTGCCAGCAGCTTTAGTAGTAGTTTGTACAGTGGCTTTTTCTTT. Residues: CASSFSSSLYSGFFF. Full variable domain (missing parts from reference TRBV11-3 and TRBJ1-1): EAGVVQSPRYKIIEKKQPVAFWCNPISGHNTLYWYLQNLGQGPELLIRYENEEAVDDSQLPKDRFSAERLKGVDSTLKIQPAELGDSAVYLCASSFSSSLYSGFFFGQGTRLTVV.

CDR3 loop: CASSASGRGSTDTQYF. CDR3 nucleotide sequence: TGCGCCAGCAGCGCCTCGGGGAGGGGAAGCACAGATACGCAGTATTTT. The chain joins TRBV10-1 to TRBJ2-3; 7 positions match TRBD2. Per germline, CDR1 WNHNN and CDR2 SYGVQD (reference sequence). Trimming cost V 6 bases and J 0 bases; bases outside gene matches: 9. The CDR3 consists of 16 residues.

This clone was counted once. V usage is TRBV6-6 and J usage is TRBJ2-3; 8 nucleotides agree with TRBD2. The V gene end was trimmed by 0 bases and the J gene end by 4 bases; junction bases not matched to a gene: 6. From germline, CDR1 is MNHNY and CDR2 SVGAGI (reference sequence). This CDR3 is built from 16 residues. CDR3 region: CASSYSGRGGSDTQYF. The CDR3 DNA sequence: TGTGCCAGCAGTTACTCTGGCCGGGGGGGCTCAGATACGCAGTATTTT.